Each of the 25 T cell receptor beta chains below was sequenced from the same sample in a study of technical replicates of blood from several donors (dated by TCRdb to the late 2010s). Library preparation was by the immunoSEQ multiplex PCR assay. TCRdb took this table from immuneACCESS and kept in-frame rearrangements with V and J called. Such tables lack part of the clones; where checked against another copy, unresolved V genes explain under half of the gap, and the rest is unexplained. Recorded for this sample are about 97,000 clones; 96% of them occurred a single time. The ten largest clones capture roughly 0.19% of the sample. The material sequenced was T cells isolated from PBMCs. The receptors derive from a human donor in good health.

V and J are TRBV6-1 and TRBJ2-5; D not resolved. The CDR3 contains 13 residues. The V end lost 0 bases, the J end lost 4 bases, and 6 bases lay between the germline ends. Germline assignment: CDR1 MNHNS and CDR2 SASEGT. CDR3 nucleotide sequence: TGTGCCAGCAGTGAAGCGGGCCCAGAGACCCAGTACTTC. As protein: CASSEAGPETQYF.

This clone occurred once. The chain joins TRBV28 to TRBJ1-4; perhaps TRBD1 as D (6 bases). This CDR3 has 12 amino acids. V was pared by 10 bases and J by 8 bases, with 14 bases between. Germline V CDR1 and CDR2: MDHEN, SYDVKM. CDR3 sequence: CATDRLGEKLFF. The CDR3 region has the DNA TGTGCCACCGACAGGCTAGGAGAAAAACTGTTTTTT. Full variable domain (missing parts from reference TRBV28 and TRBJ1-4): DVKVTQSSRYLVKRTGEKVFLECVQDMDHENMFWYRQDPGLGLRLIYFSYDVKMKEKGDIPEGYSVSREKKERFSLILESASTNQTSMYLCATDRLGEKLFFGSGTQLSVL.

V gene TRBV29-1 combines with J gene TRBJ1-5; D possibly corresponds to TRBD1 (6 bases). Looked up from germline, CDR1 is SQVTM and CDR2 is ANQGSEA. This CDR3 has 14 amino acids. Trimming removed 6 bases at V and 6 bases at J, with 18 bases between. CDR3 sequence: CSVAGGSFSQPQHF. Written as DNA, the CDR3 is TGCAGCGTCGCTGGGGGCAGTTTCAGTCAGCCCCAGCATTTT.

The chain employs TRBV4-2 and TRBJ2-5; TRBD1 might be the D (7 bases). CDR1 is LGHNA, CDR2 YNFKEQ, per germline. Trimming removed 0 bases at V and 4 bases at J, with 12 bases between. CDR3 length: 15 amino acids. CDR3: CASSQEGQGGETQYF. In DNA form, the CDR3 reads TGTGCCAGCAGCCAAGAAGGGCAGGGGGGAGAGACCCAGTACTTC.

The J gene is TRBJ2-1, the V gene TRBV6-5; D is undetermined. Looked up from germline, CDR1 is MNHEY and CDR2 is SVGAGI. CDR3 length: 15 residues. Trimming left V 5 bases short and J 4 bases short, with 15 bases between. CDR3 protein: CASSNRLPGYNEQFF. The CDR3 bases are TGTGCCAGCAGTAATCGCTTACCCGGGTACAATGAGCAGTTCTTC.

The chain joins TRBV28 to TRBJ1-5; D not resolved. Trimming left V 5 bases short and J 7 bases short, with 9 bases between. Germline V gives CDR1 MDHEN, CDR2 SYDVKM. This CDR3 contains 12 residues. As DNA, the CDR3 is TGTGCCAGCAGTCGACTGGCGCAGCCCCAGCATTTT. It is translated as CASSRLAQPQHF.

The chain uses TRBV25-1 and TRBJ2-1, with no clear D. V shed 6 bases and J shed 5 bases, with 2 bases lying between them. CDR1 and CDR2 (germline): MGHDK, SYGVNS. This CDR3 has 10 amino acids. CDR3 in DNA: TGTGCCAGCAGCAACAATGAGCAGTTCTTC. Its translation is CASSNNEQFF.

The V and J genes are TRBV11-2 and TRBJ1-6, with 11 bases matching TRBD1. This CDR3 region has 19 residues. Germline loops: CDR1 SGHAT, CDR2 FQNNGV. V was pared by 3 bases and J by 9 bases, with 16 bases of the junction left unmatched. CDR3 in amino acids: CASSLARIFTGQGGSPLHF. The CDR3 DNA reads as TGTGCCAGCAGCTTGGCGCGTATCTTTACGGGACAGGGGGGTTCACCCCTCCACTTT.

The V and J genes are TRBV5-6 and TRBJ2-3; tentatively, D is TRBD2 (6 bases). CDR1 and CDR2 from the germline V gene are SGHDT and YYEEEE. CDR3 size: 15 residues. Trimming cost V 2 bases and J 0 bases, with 10 bases left between them. As DNA, the CDR3 is TGTGCCAGCAGCTTTAGCGGTACTAGCACAGATACGCAGTATTTT. It translates to CASSFSGTSTDTQYF.

This clone was counted once. CDR3 region: CASSETEKEYEQYF. The DNA for the CDR3 is TGCGCCAGCAGTGAGACAGAGAAAGAATACGAGCAGTACTTC. The chain links TRBV10-2 to TRBJ2-7; D remains ambiguous. The ends were cut back, 2 bases at V and 4 bases at J, with 12 bases in the middle. The CDR3 extends over 14 amino acids. The germline CDR1 and CDR2 sequences are WSHSY and SAAADI.

The V call is TRBV23-1, the J call TRBJ2-7, with TRBD1 matching over 7 bases. TRBV23-1 belongs to the ORF category, with a function that is uncertain. Trimming took 3 bases from V and 0 from J; bases not matched to a gene: 5. CDR3 length: 15 amino acids. In DNA form, the CDR3 reads TGCGCCAGCAGTCAGGAGGACAGGAGCTCCTACGAGCAGTACTTC. It specifies CASSQEDRSSYEQYF.

The V call is TRBV29-1, the J call TRBJ2-5; TRBD1 matches 9 bases. Germline V gene data show CDR1 as SQVTM and CDR2 as ANQGSEA. V was pared by 5 bases and J by 1 base, with 8 bases of the junction left unmatched. The CDR3 contains 15 residues. Here the CDR3 reads CSVSSWDRVQETQYF. The CDR3 nucleotides read TGCAGCGTTTCTTCGTGGGACAGGGTCCAAGAGACCCAGTACTTC.

The rearrangement uses TRBV5-1 and TRBJ1-2; 8 bases are a match to TRBD1. J lost 4 bases, V lost 0 bases, and 8 bases had no gene match. Germline V CDR1 and CDR2: SGHRS, YFSETQ. The CDR3 is 16 residues long. The CDR3: CASSLDLRQGIYGYTF. CDR3 nucleotides: TGCGCCAGCAGCTTGGACCTCAGACAGGGGATCTATGGCTACACCTTC.

The chain combines TRBV5-4 with TRBJ2-5, with 7 bases that match TRBD2. Trimming removed 4 bases from V and 9 bases from J; junction bases left unmatched: 12. The CDR3 is 14 residues long. Germline V gene sequence: CDR1 SGHNT, CDR2 YYREEE (reference sequence). In nucleotides, the CDR3 is TGTGCCAGCAGCGGCGGGGGAGGGAGAGTACCCCAGTACTTC. It is translated as CASSGGGGRVPQYF.

This clone was recorded once. The chain has TRBV5-5 and TRBJ1-1; tentatively, D is TRBD1 (5 bases). In germline, CDR1 is SGHKS, CDR2 YYEKEE (reference sequence). V was cut by 0 bases and J by 5 bases, with 14 bases left in between. There are 15 residues in the CDR3. The CDR3 sequence: CASSLAAGLGTEAFF. The CDR3 region has the DNA TGTGCCAGCAGCTTGGCGGCAGGGTTGGGGACTGAAGCTTTCTTT.

This chain joins TRBV19 and TRBJ1-4, with TRBD1 identical over 8 bases. Germline trimming cut 6 bases from V and 0 bases from J; bases unmatched to any gene: 3. The V gene's germline CDR1 is LNHDA and CDR2 SQIVND (reference sequence). The CDR3 is made up of 15 amino acids. The CDR3 is CASRPDRATNEKLFF. The CDR3 coding sequence is TGTGCCAGTAGGCCGGACAGGGCAACTAATGAAAAACTGTTTTTT.

The V call is TRBV19, the J call TRBJ2-2; 9 bases are a match to TRBD2. CDR3 length: 15 residues. From germline, CDR1 is LNHDA and CDR2 SQIVND (reference sequence). Losses at the gene ends were 5 bases for V and 2 bases for J; bases not matched to a gene: 3. CDR3 protein: CASSSLAGNTGELFF. The CDR3 DNA follows: TGTGCCAGTAGTTCACTAGCGGGCAACACCGGGGAGCTGTTTTTT.

This clone occurred a few times. The chain employs TRBV7-9 and TRBJ1-1, with D unclear. The CDR3 consists of 14 residues. Germline CDR1 and CDR2: SEHNR and FQNEAQ (reference sequence). Trimming shortened V by 5 bases and J by 2 bases, and 12 bases separated the two germline ends. The CDR3 nucleotides read TGTGCCAGCAGCCAATTGAGTTCAAACACTGAAGCTTTCTTT. This encodes CASSQLSSNTEAFF.

The chain has TRBV10-2 and TRBJ2-7; D might be TRBD2 (6 bases). V gave up 2 bases and J gave up 7 bases, with 18 bases separating them. CDR1 is WSHSY, CDR2 SAAADI, per germline. The CDR3 covers 15 residues. The CDR3 bases are TGCGCCAGCAGTGAGCCGGGGACTCCTCAGAGAGAGCAGTACTTC. It translates to CASSEPGTPQREQYF.

The rearrangement links TRBV5-1 to TRBJ1-1; tentative D call: TRBD1 (6 bases). The germline V gene has CDR1 SGHRS and CDR2 YFSETQ. V dropped 0 bases and J dropped 8 bases, with 14 bases sitting between them. CDR3 size: 14 residues. CDR3 nucleotides: TGCGCCAGCAGCTTGGGCGGACAGAAACCAGAAGCTTTCTTT. Protein product: CASSLGGQKPEAFF.

V and J are TRBV4-1 and TRBJ2-1; no reliable D call. With 0 bases removed from V and 6 bases from J, the gap between germline ends came to 15 bases. Germline V lookup: CDR1 MGHRA, CDR2 YSYEKL. This CDR3 is 16 amino acids long. CDR3 sequence (DNA): TGCGCCAGCAGCCAAGAAGAAGACTCCCGAATCAATGAGCAGTTCTTC. Translated, it gives CASSQEEDSRINEQFF.

V is TRBV7-3 and J is TRBJ1-6, with 10 bases matching TRBD1. This CDR3 is 14 amino acids long. Germline trimming cut 4 bases from V and 9 bases from J; bases unmatched to any gene: 3. The germline V gene has CDR1 SGHTA and CDR2 FQGTGA. The CDR3 DNA reads as TGTGCCAGCAGCTCAGGGACAGGGGTTTCACCCCTCCACTTT. Its translation is CASSSGTGVSPLHF. The whole variable domain, remainder taken from reference TRBV7-3 and TRBJ1-6, is GAGVSQTPSNKVTEKGKYVELRCDPISGHTALYWYRQSLGQGPEFLIYFQGTGAADDSGLPNDRFFAVRPEGSVSTLKIQRTERGDSAVYLCASSSGTGVSPLHFGNGTRLTVT.

The chain employs TRBV5-1 and TRBJ1-1; D ambiguous. Deletions cut 1 base from V and 8 bases from J, with 12 bases between. Germline V gives CDR1 SGHRS, CDR2 YFSETQ. This CDR3 contains 13 residues. For the CDR3, the DNA is TGCGCCAGCAGCTTGACGCGGACTGGGGAAGCTTTCTTT. It encodes CASSLTRTGEAFF.

V is TRBV7-8 and J is TRBJ2-3; TRBD2 matches 9 bases. The CDR3 length is 16 residues. V was clipped by 0 bases and J by 0 bases; unmatched bases: 1. The germline V gene has CDR1 SGHVS and CDR2 FQNEAQ. DNA for the CDR3: TGTGCCAGCAGCTTAGCGACTAGCGGTAGCACAGATACGCAGTATTTT. It specifies CASSLATSGSTDTQYF.

In this sample, this clone turned up once. The chain couples TRBV7-9 to TRBJ1-1; no clear D. The CDR3 length is 12 residues. Trimming took off 5 bases at V and 5 bases at J, with 9 bases between the two ends. CDR1 is SEHNR, CDR2 FQNEAQ, per germline (reference sequence). The CDR3 coding sequence is TGTGCCAGCAGCGCGCCCCGGACTGAAGCTTTCTTT. Protein sequence: CASSAPRTEAFF.